The present TCR beta chain was sequenced within a study of blood T cell repertoires in COVID-19. The repertoire was sequenced with immunoSEQ multiplex PCR; TCRdb's copy has only in-frame clones and lacks some. Among about 180,000 clones, 75% to 90% were seen once, and the ten largest hold over 2.5%. This CDR3 is built from 14 residues. Germline V CDR1 and CDR2: SEHNR, FQNEAQ (reference sequence). V was clipped by 6 bases and J by 1 base; unmatched bases: 4. The chain is built from TRBV7-9 and TRBJ1-1; 8 bases fit TRBD1. The clonotype originates from a man in his sixties with acute or convalescent COVID-19. The sequenced material came from peripheral blood. In nucleotides, the CDR3 is TGTGCCAGCAGGGGGACAGGTGGGAACACTGAAGCTTTCTTT. Its translation: CASRGTGGNTEAFF.